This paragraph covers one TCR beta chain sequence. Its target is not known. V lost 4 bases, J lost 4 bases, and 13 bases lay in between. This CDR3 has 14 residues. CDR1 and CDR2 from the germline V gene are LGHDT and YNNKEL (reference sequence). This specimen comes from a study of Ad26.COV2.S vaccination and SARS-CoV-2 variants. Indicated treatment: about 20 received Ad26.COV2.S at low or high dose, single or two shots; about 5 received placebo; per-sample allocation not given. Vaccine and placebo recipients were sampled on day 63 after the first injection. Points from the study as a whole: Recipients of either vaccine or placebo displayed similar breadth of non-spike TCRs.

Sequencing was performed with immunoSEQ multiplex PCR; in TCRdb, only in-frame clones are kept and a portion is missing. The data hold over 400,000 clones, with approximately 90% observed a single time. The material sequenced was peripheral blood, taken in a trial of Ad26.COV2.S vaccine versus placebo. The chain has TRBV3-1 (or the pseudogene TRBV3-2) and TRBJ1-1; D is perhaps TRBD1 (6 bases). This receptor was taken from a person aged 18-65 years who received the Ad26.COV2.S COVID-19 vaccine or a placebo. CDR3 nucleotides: TGTGCCAGCAGCCTAGCGGGGGGCACCACTGAAGCTTTCTTT. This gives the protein CASSLAGGTTEAFF.